This note documents a single T cell receptor beta chain sequence. Its recognized antigen is unknown. Within one base of it there is no much larger clone, and no base qualities were kept. These data belong to a study of blood T cell repertoires in COVID-19 (dated by TCRdb to between 2020 and 2021). Turning to the overall study: Collaborator samples came from the United States, Italy and Spain and covered acute and convalescent phases of COVID-19. Samples came from the ongoing ImmuneRACE study (first 160 participants) plus 1,254 subjects from 6 global collaborators. The repertoires were released in a freely available public database intended as a resource for research on the immune response to SARS-CoV-2. Where available, HLA class I and class II types were taken from metadata supplied by the sample provider and were not determined by assay-based typing. The prospective study material was composed of cDNA or gDNA derived from T cells, B-cell-depleted T cells, or PBMCs. The sample metadata nearly always contained a de-identified subject ID, COVID-19 status, age in years and sex. Deeply sampled blood TCRbeta repertoires from subjects exposed to, actively infected with, or recovered from COVID-19 were included in the dataset. Study-wide findings and limitations: Clinical and demographic metadata were provided uncurated, with the amount varying by source and participant.

TCRbeta CDR3 regions were amplified from genomic DNA by means of the immunoSEQ Assay, a bias-controlled multiplex PCR. Per the source publication's procedure: Within the assay, amplification of reference gene primers was used to estimate how many nucleated cells each sample contained. Sequence reads were collapsed and filtered to measure the absolute abundance of every unique TCRbeta CDR3 rearrangement. For each sample, productive Simpson clonality was calculated as the square root of Simpson's diversity index over productive rearrangements. TCRdb's version of the immuneACCESS table is confined to in-frame rearrangements and falls short of the full clone set. An unresolved V gene accounts for under half of the shortfall where checked; the remainder is of unknown origin. V, J and clone size derive from that table, while D and trimming were established from the DNA sequence. In all, the sample holds a few hundred thousand clones, and 80% to 85% of those were seen once. In total, the top ten clones hold 4.2% of the sample.

The collaborating institutions used their own protocols to collect whole blood in K2EDTA tubes. For TCRbeta analysis, collaborators shipped samples in one of three forms: frozen whole blood, isolated PBMCs, or DNA extracted from either of those sample types. The specimen was peripheral blood. The TCR was taken from a man between 60 and 70 years old with acute or convalescent COVID-19.

The CDR3 corresponds to CSVEGTSGGTTDTQYF. The DNA sequence reads TGCAGCGTTGAAGGGACTAGCGGGGGTACCACAGATACGCAGTATTTT. The rearrangement combines TRBV29-1 with TRBJ2-3; TRBD2 aligns with 13 central bases. The CDR3, cysteine through phenylalanine, is 16 amino acids long. The CDR3 DNA has 48 bases and is translated from base 1. Germline trimming amounts to 1 base on V and 2 bases on J, with 3 as the count of junction bases outside the gene matches. CDR1 and CDR2 were assigned from the germline V gene as SQVTM and ANQGSEA.